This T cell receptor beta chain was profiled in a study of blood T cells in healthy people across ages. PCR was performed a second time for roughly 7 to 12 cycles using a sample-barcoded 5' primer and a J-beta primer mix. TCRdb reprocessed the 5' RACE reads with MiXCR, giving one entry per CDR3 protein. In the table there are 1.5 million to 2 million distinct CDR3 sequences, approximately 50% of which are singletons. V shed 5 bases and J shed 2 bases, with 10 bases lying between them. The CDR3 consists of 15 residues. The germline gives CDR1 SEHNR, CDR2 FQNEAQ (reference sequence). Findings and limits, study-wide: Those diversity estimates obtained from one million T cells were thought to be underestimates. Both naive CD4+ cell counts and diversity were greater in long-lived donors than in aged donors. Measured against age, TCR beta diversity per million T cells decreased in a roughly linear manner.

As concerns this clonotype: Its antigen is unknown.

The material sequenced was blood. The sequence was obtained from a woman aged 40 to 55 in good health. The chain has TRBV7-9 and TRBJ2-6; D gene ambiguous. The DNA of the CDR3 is TGTGCCAGCAGCCCAATGGACCCTGGGGCCAACGTCCTGACTTTC. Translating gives CASSPMDPGANVLTF.